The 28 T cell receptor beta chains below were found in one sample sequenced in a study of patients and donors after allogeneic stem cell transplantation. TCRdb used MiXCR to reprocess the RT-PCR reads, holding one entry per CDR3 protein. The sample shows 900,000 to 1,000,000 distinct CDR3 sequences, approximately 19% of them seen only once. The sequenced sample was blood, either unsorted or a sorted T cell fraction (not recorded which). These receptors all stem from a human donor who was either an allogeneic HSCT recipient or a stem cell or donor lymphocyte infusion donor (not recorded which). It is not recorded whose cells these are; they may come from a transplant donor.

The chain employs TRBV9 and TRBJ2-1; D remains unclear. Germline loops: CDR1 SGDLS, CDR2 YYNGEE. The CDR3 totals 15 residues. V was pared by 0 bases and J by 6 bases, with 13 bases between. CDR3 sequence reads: CASSVVAIHGNEQFF. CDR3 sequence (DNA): TGTGCCAGCAGCGTAGTCGCCATTCACGGCAATGAGCAGTTCTTC.

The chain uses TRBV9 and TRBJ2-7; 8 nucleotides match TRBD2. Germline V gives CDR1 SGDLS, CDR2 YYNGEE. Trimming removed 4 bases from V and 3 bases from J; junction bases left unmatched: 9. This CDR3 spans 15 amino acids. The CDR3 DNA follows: TGTGCCAGCAGCCTCACCGGGACTAGGAGCTACGAGCAGTACTTC. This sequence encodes CASSLTGTRSYEQYF.

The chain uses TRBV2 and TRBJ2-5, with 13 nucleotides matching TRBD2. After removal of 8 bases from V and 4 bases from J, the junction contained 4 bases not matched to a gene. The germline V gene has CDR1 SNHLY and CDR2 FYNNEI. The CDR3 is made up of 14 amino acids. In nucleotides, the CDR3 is TGTGCCAGCGGCTGGACTAGCGGGAGAGAGACCCAGTACTTC. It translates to CASGWTSGRETQYF.

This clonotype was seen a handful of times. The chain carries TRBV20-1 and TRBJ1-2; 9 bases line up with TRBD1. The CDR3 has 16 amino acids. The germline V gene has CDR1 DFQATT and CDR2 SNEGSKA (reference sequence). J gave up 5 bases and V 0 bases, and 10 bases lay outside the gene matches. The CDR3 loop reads CSARDPEKGTGYGYTF. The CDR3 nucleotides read TGCAGTGCTAGAGATCCTGAGAAAGGGACAGGGTATGGCTACACCTTC.

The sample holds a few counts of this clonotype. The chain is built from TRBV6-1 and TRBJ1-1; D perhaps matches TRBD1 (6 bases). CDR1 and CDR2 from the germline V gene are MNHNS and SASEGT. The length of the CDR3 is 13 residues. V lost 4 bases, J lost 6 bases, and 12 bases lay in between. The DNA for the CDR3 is TGTGCCAGCAGTGGACAGGAAGAGGCTGAAGCTTTCTTT. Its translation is CASSGQEEAEAFF.

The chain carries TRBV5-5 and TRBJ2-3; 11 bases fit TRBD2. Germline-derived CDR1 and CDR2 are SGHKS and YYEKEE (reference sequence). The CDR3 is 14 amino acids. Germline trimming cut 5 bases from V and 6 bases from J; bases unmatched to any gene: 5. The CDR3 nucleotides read TGTGCCAGCAGGCGGGCTAGCGGGGGGGATACGCAGTATTTT. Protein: CASRRASGGDTQYF.

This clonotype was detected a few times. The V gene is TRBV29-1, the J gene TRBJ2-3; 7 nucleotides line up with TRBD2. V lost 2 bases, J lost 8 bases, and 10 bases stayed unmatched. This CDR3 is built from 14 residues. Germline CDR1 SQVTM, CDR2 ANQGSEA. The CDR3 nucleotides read TGCAGCGTTGAACCGCCGCGGGGGTTGGGTACGCAGTATTTT. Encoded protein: CSVEPPRGLGTQYF.

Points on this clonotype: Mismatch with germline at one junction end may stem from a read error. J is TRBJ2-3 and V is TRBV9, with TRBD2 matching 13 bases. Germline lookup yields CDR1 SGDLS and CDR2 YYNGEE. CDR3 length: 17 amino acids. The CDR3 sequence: CASSFRGLAGNTDTQCF. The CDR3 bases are TGTGCCAGCAGCTTCCGGGGACTAGCGGGGAACACAGATACGCAGTGTTTT.

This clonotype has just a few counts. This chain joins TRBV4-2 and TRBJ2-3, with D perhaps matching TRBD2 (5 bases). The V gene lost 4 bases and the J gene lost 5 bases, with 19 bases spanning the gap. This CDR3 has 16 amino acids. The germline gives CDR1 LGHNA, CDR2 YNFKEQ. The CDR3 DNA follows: TGTGCCAGCAGCCCGATCGGAGCGGTACTAAGAGATACGCAGTATTTT. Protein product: CASSPIGAVLRDTQYF.

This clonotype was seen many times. CDR3 sequence reads: CASSFYGQLNTEAFF. CDR3 coding DNA: TGTGCCAGCAGTTTCTATGGACAGCTGAACACTGAAGCTTTCTTT. The chain links TRBV12-3 or TRBV12-4 to TRBJ1-1; possibly TRBD1 for D (6 bases). The CDR3 contains 15 residues. The germline V and J ends were trimmed by 3 bases and 0 bases, with 11 bases remaining between them.

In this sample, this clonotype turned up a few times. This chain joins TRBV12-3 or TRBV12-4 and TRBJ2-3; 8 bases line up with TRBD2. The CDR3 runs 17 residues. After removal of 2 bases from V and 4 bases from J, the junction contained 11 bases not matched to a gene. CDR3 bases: TGTGCCAGCAGTTTACCGCCCCGGGGGGGCGTATCAGATACGCAGTATTTT. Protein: CASSLPPRGGVSDTQYF.

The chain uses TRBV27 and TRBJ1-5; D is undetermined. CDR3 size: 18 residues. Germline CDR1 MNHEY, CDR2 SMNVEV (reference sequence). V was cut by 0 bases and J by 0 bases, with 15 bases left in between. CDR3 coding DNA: TGTGCCAGCAGTTTATCGGCCGGATTTCCTTATAGCAATCAGCCCCAGCATTTT. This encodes CASSLSAGFPYSNQPQHF.

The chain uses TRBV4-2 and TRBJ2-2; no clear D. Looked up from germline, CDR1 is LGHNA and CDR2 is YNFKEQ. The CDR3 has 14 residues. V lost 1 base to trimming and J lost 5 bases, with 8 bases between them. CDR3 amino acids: CASSQGDRTGELFF. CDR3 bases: TGTGCCAGCAGCCAAGGAGACCGGACCGGGGAGCTGTTTTTT.

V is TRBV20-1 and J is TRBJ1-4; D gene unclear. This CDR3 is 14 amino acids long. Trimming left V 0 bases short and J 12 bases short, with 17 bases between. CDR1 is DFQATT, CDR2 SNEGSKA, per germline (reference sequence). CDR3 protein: CSARDPGPIFELFF. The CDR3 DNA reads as TGCAGTGCTAGAGATCCAGGACCCATTTTCGAACTGTTTTTT.

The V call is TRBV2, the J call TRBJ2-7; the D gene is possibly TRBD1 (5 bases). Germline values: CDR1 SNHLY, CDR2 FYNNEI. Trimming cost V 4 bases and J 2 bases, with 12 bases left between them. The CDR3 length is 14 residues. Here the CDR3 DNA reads TGTGCCAGCAGTGCCGAGGCAGGGACCTACGAGCAGTACTTC. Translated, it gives CASSAEAGTYEQYF.

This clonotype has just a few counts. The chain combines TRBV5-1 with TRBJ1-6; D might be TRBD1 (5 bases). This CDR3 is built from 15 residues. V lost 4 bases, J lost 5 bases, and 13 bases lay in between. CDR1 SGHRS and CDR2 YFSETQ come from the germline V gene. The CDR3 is CASSGRDGNNSPLHF. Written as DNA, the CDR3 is TGCGCCAGCAGCGGCCGGGACGGCAATAATTCACCCCTCCACTTT.

For the CDR3, the DNA is TGCGCCAGCAGCACCACAGGGCGGACTAATGAAAAACTGTTTTTT. Translated, it gives CASSTTGRTNEKLFF. The rearrangement joins TRBV5-1 to TRBJ1-4, with D maybe TRBD1 (6 bases). Germline V gene data show CDR1 as SGHRS and CDR2 as YFSETQ. Trimming removed 4 bases at V and 2 bases at J, with 12 bases between. The CDR3 runs to 15 residues.

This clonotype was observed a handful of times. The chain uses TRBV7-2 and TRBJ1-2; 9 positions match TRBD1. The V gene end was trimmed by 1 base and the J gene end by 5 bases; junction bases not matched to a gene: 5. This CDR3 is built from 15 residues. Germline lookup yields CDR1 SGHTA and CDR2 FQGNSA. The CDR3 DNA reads TGTGCCAGCAGCTTAGTCGGGACAGGGCGATATGGCTACACCTTC. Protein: CASSLVGTGRYGYTF.

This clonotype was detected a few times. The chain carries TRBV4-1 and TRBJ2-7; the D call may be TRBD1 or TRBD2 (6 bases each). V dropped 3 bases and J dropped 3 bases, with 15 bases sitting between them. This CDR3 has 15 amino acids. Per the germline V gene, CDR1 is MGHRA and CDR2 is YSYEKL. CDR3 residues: CASSQATGGGYEQYF. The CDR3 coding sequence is TGCGCCAGCAGCCAGGCGACAGGAGGGGGCTACGAGCAGTACTTC.

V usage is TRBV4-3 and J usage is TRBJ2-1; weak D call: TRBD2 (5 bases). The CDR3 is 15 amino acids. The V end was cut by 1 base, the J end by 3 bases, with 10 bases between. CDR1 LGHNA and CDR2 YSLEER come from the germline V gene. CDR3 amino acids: CASSQGTGNYNEQFF. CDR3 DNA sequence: TGCGCCAGCAGCCAAGGGACGGGAAACTACAATGAGCAGTTCTTC.

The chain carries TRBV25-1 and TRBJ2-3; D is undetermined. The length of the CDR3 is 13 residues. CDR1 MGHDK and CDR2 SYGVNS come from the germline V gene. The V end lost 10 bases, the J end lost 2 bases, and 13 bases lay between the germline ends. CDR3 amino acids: CAIQSTDTDTQYF. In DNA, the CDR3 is TGTGCCATTCAAAGCACCGACACAGATACGCAGTATTTT.

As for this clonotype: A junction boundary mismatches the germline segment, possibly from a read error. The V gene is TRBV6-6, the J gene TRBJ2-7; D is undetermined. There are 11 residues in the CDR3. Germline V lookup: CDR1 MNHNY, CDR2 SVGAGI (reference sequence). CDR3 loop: CASSSFYEQNF. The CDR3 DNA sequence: TGTGCCAGCAGCTCCTTTTACGAGCAGAACTTC.

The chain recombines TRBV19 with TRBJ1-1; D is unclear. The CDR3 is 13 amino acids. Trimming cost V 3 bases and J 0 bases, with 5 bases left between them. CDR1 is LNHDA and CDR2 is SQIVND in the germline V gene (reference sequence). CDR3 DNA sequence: TGTGCCAGTAGTATGCGAGTGAACACTGAAGCTTTCTTT. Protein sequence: CASSMRVNTEAFF.

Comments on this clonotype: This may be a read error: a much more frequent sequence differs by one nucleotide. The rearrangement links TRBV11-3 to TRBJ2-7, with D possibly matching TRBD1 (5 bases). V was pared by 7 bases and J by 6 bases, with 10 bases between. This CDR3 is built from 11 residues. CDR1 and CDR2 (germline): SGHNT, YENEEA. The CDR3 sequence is CASTLRGEQYF. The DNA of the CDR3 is TGTGCCAGCACTTTAAGGGGCGAGCAGTACTTC.

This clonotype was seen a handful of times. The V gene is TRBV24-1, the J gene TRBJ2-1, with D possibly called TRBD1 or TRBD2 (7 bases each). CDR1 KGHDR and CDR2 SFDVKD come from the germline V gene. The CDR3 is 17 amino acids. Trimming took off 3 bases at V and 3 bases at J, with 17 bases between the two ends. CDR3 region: CATSDDRRGEGYNEQFF. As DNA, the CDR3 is TGTGCCACCAGTGATGACCGCAGGGGGGAGGGCTACAATGAGCAGTTCTTC.

CDR3 amino acids: CASSRTPGQGTYEQYF. In DNA form, the CDR3 reads TGCGCCAGCAGTCGAACACCGGGACAGGGGACCTACGAGCAGTACTTC. The chain carries TRBV5-1 and TRBJ2-7, with 10 nucleotides matching TRBD1. Germline V CDR1 and CDR2: SGHRS, YFSETQ. The CDR3 consists of 16 residues. Unmatched junction bases numbered 10, after V lost 5 bases and J lost 2 bases.

In DNA, the CDR3 is TGCAGTGTCGAAGACGGCGGTAATGAAAAACTGTTTTTT. Its protein is CSVEDGGNEKLFF. The chain carries TRBV20-1 and TRBJ1-4; D remains ambiguous. V lost 7 bases to trimming and J lost 4 bases, with 13 bases between them. Per germline, CDR1 DFQATT and CDR2 SNEGSKA (reference sequence). The CDR3 is 13 residues long.

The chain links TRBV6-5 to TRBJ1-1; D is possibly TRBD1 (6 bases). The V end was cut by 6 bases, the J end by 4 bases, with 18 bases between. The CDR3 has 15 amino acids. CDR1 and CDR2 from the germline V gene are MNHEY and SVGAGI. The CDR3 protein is CASRYREFLTTEAFF. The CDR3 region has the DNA TGTGCCAGCAGGTACAGGGAGTTTCTGACCACTGAAGCTTTCTTT.